One and the same sample provided the 31 T cell receptor beta chains below, sequenced in a study of T-cell memory formation after mild COVID-19 (dated by TCRdb to 2020 to 2022). The library came from 5' RACE. The instrument given in TCRdb is Illumina NovaSeq 6000. TCRdb cleaned the public reads at Q25 with fastp, built clones with MiXCR and kept in-frame beta chains. One record per CDR3 amino acid sequence lists the most common genes and DNA. A total of 84,000 or so distinct CDR3 sequences appear in this sample, around 14% of them only once. The ten most abundant clones make up about 33% of the sample. Sequencing was carried out using PBMCs or a T cell subset sorted from them (not recorded which). The receptors stem from an adult woman who had mild COVID-19 (a few samples of this study predate the infection). The sample titles of this study are shuffled in the database, so cell type and time point are left out; the donor was told from shared clones.

There are a few counts of this clonotype. The genes are TRBV30 and TRBJ1-1, with D possibly being TRBD1 (5 bases). Germline assignment: CDR1 GTSNPN and CDR2 SVGIG (reference sequence). Deletions cut 5 bases from V and 7 bases from J, with 14 bases between. The CDR3 spans 12 residues. CDR3 in DNA: TGTGCCTGGGAAAGAGGGGACGGTGAAGCTTTCTTT. Its translation is CAWERGDGEAFF.

The rearrangement joins TRBV7-9 to TRBJ1-1; D remains ambiguous. V dropped 1 base and J dropped 7 bases, with 7 bases sitting between them. CDR1 and CDR2 from the germline V gene are SEHNR and FQNEAQ (reference sequence). The CDR3 has 12 amino acids. DNA for the CDR3: TGTGCCAGCAGCTTAGTCGGCTTTGAAGCTTTCTTT. It yields the protein CASSLVGFEAFF.

The table lists this clonotype with a few counts. The chain employs TRBV7-9 and TRBJ2-1; TRBD2 might be the D (8 bases). CDR1 and CDR2 from the germline V gene are SEHNR and FQNEAQ (reference sequence). The CDR3 loop spans 15 amino acids. Trimming removed 8 bases from V and 4 bases from J, with 18 bases in between. CDR3 in DNA: TGTGCCAGCGCGGGGGGTTTGGGACAGTACAATGAGCAGTTCTTC. This translates into CASAGGLGQYNEQFF. The variable domain in full, with the rest retrieved from reference TRBV7-9 and TRBJ2-1, is DTGVSQNPRHKITKRGQNVTFRCDPISEHNRLYWYRQTLGQGPEFLTYFQNEAQLEKSRLLSDRFSAERPKGSFSTLEIQRTEQGDSAMYLCASAGGLGQYNEQFFGPGTRLTVL.

This clonotype was picked up a small number of times. The V gene is TRBV7-9, the J gene TRBJ2-2, with 7 nucleotides matching TRBD1. V shed 5 bases, J shed 6 bases, and the junction held 12 bases outside the gene matches. The CDR3 sequence is 16 residues long. CDR1 SEHNR and CDR2 FQNEAQ come from the germline V gene (reference sequence). The CDR3 protein is CASSQVRTGLPGELFF. The CDR3 bases are TGTGCCAGCAGCCAAGTCCGGACAGGTTTGCCCGGGGAGCTGTTTTTT.

For the CDR3, the DNA is TGTGCCAGCAGTTTTACGTTATCGAACACTGAAGCTTTCTTT. It specifies CASSFTLSNTEAFF. The chain uses TRBV6-5 and TRBJ1-1, with no clear D. Germline V gives CDR1 MNHEY, CDR2 SVGAGI. The CDR3 contains 14 residues. Trimming cost V 4 bases and J 1 base, with 10 bases left between them.

V and J are TRBV4-1 and TRBJ2-1; 9 bases match TRBD2. This CDR3 contains 17 residues. Trimming took 0 bases from V and 6 from J; bases not matched to a gene: 9. The germline V gene encodes CDR1 MGHRA and CDR2 YSYEKL. The chain's CDR3 is CASSQDTSGGRSNEQFF. The CDR3 DNA sequence: TGCGCCAGCAGCCAAGACACCAGCGGGGGGCGAAGCAATGAGCAGTTCTTC.

The rearrangement links TRBV20-1 to TRBJ1-4; D gene unclear. V was cut by 0 bases and J by 0 bases, with 8 bases left in between. Germline lookup yields CDR1 DFQATT and CDR2 SNEGSKA (reference sequence). This CDR3 is 15 amino acids long. CDR3 in DNA: TGCAGTGCTAGAGATCCCTATGCAACTAATGAAAAACTGTTTTTT. Its translation: CSARDPYATNEKLFF.

This CDR3 reads CASSDEGGDTQYF. CDR3 coding DNA: TGCGCCAGCAGCGATGAGGGCGGGGATACGCAGTATTTT. The rearrangement joins TRBV5-1 to TRBJ2-3, with a possible D match to TRBD2 (5 bases). V lost 4 bases to trimming and J lost 6 bases, with 12 bases between them. There are 13 residues in the CDR3. CDR1 and CDR2 (germline): SGHRS, YFSETQ.

This clonotype was seen more than once but under ten times. CDR3 sequence: CASSQDRGGVDYEQYF. In DNA, the CDR3 is TGCGCCAGCAGCCAAGATCGGGGCGGGGTTGACTACGAGCAGTACTTC. V gene TRBV4-3 combines with J gene TRBJ2-7; D might be TRBD2 (6 bases). V was pared by 0 bases and J by 3 bases, with 15 bases between. Germline CDR1 reads LGHNA; CDR2 reads YSLEER. This CDR3 is 16 amino acids long.

This chain links TRBV20-1 with TRBJ2-3, with TRBD2 identical over 10 bases. CDR3 length equals 15 residues. The germline CDR1 and CDR2 sequences are DFQATT and SNEGSKA (reference sequence). V lost 3 bases to trimming and J lost 6 bases; unmatched junction nucleotides: 9. CDR3 DNA: TGCAGTGCTAGGAGATTAGCGGGGGGTGGGGATACGCAGTATTTT. Residues: CSARRLAGGGDTQYF.

The chain links TRBV4-1 to TRBJ2-3; D may match TRBD1 or TRBD2 (7 bases each). Germline V gene lookup returns CDR1 MGHRA and CDR2 YSYEKL. V shed 6 bases and J shed 1 base, with 14 bases lying between them. The CDR3 sequence is 15 residues long. The CDR3 nucleotides are TGCGCCAGCAGTCAGGGGGGGGGTCGCACAGATACGCAGTATTTT. As protein: CASSQGGGRTDTQYF.

This clonotype was counted at least ten times. This chain connects TRBV15 to TRBJ2-7, with D hard to call. Between the trimmed V and J ends, which lost 2 bases and 3 bases, there was a span of 8 bases. This CDR3 is built from 13 residues. The germline CDR1 and CDR2 sequences are LNHNV and YYDKDF (reference sequence). In nucleotides, the CDR3 is TGTGCCACCAGCAGATCATTGGGCTACGAGCAGTACTTC. The encoded protein is CATSRSLGYEQYF.

The rearrangement uses TRBV6-2 or TRBV6-3 and TRBJ1-2, with D unclear. Between the trimmed V and J ends, which lost 7 bases and 4 bases, there was a span of 19 bases. The CDR3 is made up of 15 amino acids. CDR1 and CDR2 (germline): MNHEY, SVGEGT. The CDR3 sequence: CASTNSGNSGYGYTF. For the CDR3, the DNA is TGTGCCAGCACCAACTCCGGAAATTCGGGCTATGGCTACACCTTC.

This clonotype was counted between two and nine times. The V call is TRBV20-1, the J call TRBJ1-3; D unclear. The CDR3 loop spans 15 amino acids. Germline values: CDR1 DFQATT, CDR2 SNEGSKA (reference sequence). V was pared by 0 bases and J by 2 bases, with 11 bases between. As DNA, the CDR3 is TGCAGTGCTAGAGACAGTGGCTCGCCTGGAAACACCATATATTTT. This translates into CSARDSGSPGNTIYF.

This clonotype was seen only a few times. The chain is built from TRBV20-1 and TRBJ2-5, with 9 bases fitting TRBD2. The germline CDR1 and CDR2 sequences are DFQATT and SNEGSKA (reference sequence). Unmatched junction bases numbered 2, after V lost 3 bases and J lost 3 bases. The CDR3 has 13 residues. The CDR3 DNA is TGCAGTGCTAGGAGACTAGCGGAAGAGACCCAGTACTTC. Translating it yields CSARRLAEETQYF.

This clonotype occurred a few times. V is TRBV20-1 and J is TRBJ2-7; 9 nucleotides align to TRBD1. This CDR3 contains 21 residues. Germline V gene lookup returns CDR1 DFQATT and CDR2 SNEGSKA (reference sequence). V shed 4 bases and J 2 bases; nucleotides not matched to a gene: 27. The CDR3 loop is CSATWWDRVERGTVSPYEQYF. CDR3 DNA: TGCAGTGCTACCTGGTGGGACAGGGTAGAAAGGGGCACAGTATCCCCCTACGAGCAGTACTTC.

This clonotype has more than one count but fewer than ten. The chain couples TRBV30 to TRBJ2-1; 7 bases map to TRBD1. Germline loops: CDR1 GTSNPN, CDR2 SVGIG (reference sequence). The CDR3 covers 15 residues. Trimming at V came to 0 bases and at J to 3 bases, leaving 5 bases not matched to a gene. This CDR3 reads CAWSVQAGGYNEQFF. DNA for the CDR3: TGTGCCTGGAGTGTTCAGGCAGGGGGCTACAATGAGCAGTTCTTC.

This clonotype was found a few times. The V and J genes are TRBV7-9 and TRBJ2-5; D is unclear. Looked up from germline, CDR1 is SEHNR and CDR2 is FQNEAQ (reference sequence). The CDR3 is made up of 12 amino acids. V was clipped by 4 bases and J by 5 bases, with 8 bases between them. The DNA for the CDR3 is TGTGCCAGCAGCTCCCCTTGGGAGACCCAGTACTTC. Amino acid sequence: CASSSPWETQYF.

This clonotype was seen more than once but under ten times. The CDR3 loop is CASSSSGGADTQYF. In DNA form, the CDR3 reads TGTGCCAGCAGCTCTAGCGGGGGTGCTGATACGCAGTATTTT. V is TRBV12-3 or TRBV12-4 and J is TRBJ2-3, with TRBD2 identical over 10 bases. This CDR3 is 14 amino acids long. The trim removed 6 bases at V and 6 bases at J, leaving 6 bases unmatched.

The genes are TRBV5-1 and TRBJ2-3; tentatively, D is TRBD2 (5 bases). From germline, CDR1 is SGHRS and CDR2 YFSETQ. This CDR3 comprises 16 residues. The V end was cut by 0 bases, the J end by 1 base, with 12 bases between. The CDR3 bases are TGCGCCAGCAGCTTGGAACGGGATTTTCGCACAGATACGCAGTATTTT. Translation: CASSLERDFRTDTQYF.

The rearrangement links TRBV3-1 to TRBJ1-2, with TRBD1 as a possible D gene (5 bases). Trimming left V 5 bases short and J 6 bases short, with 13 bases between. The CDR3 runs 13 residues. Germline CDR1 LGHDT, CDR2 YNNKEL (reference sequence). CDR3 sequence (DNA): TGTGCCAGCAGCTCCCAGGGAGTGGATGGCTACACCTTC. As protein: CASSSQGVDGYTF.

The chain couples TRBV7-9 to TRBJ1-1; no clear D. The V gene lost 3 bases and the J gene lost 5 bases, with 7 bases spanning the gap. Germline CDR1 and CDR2: SEHNR and FQNEAQ (reference sequence). The CDR3 extends over 12 amino acids. The CDR3 sequence: CASSFQRTEAFF. CDR3 nucleotide sequence: TGTGCCAGCAGCTTCCAGAGGACTGAAGCTTTCTTT.

This clonotype was counted a few times. The rearrangement joins TRBV5-1 to TRBJ1-2; D unresolved. Germline CDR1 is SGHRS and CDR2 is YFSETQ. CDR3 length equals 18 residues. V lost 0 bases, J lost 0 bases, and 18 bases lay in between. Here the CDR3 DNA reads TGCGCCAGCAGCTTGGCCTCCTGGGTTAGGCAGTCTAACTATGGCTACACCTTC. Amino acid sequence: CASSLASWVRQSNYGYTF. Based on the CDR3 plus reference TRBV5-1 and TRBJ1-2, the full variable domain is KAGVTQTPRYLIKTRGQQVTLSCSPISGHRSVSWYQQTPGQGLQFLFEYFSETQRNKGNFPGRFSGRQFSNSRSEMNVSTLELGDSALYLCASSLASWVRQSNYGYTFGSGTRLTVV.

This clonotype was seen more than once but under ten times. The chain combines TRBV20-1 with TRBJ2-4; 7 nucleotides line up with TRBD1. This CDR3 is 15 amino acids long. From germline, CDR1 is DFQATT and CDR2 SNEGSKA (reference sequence). V lost 3 bases to trimming and J lost 0 bases; unmatched junction nucleotides: 5. DNA of the CDR3: TGCAGTGCTAGGCGTACAGGGGAAGCCAAAAACATTCAGTACTTC. Translating it yields CSARRTGEAKNIQYF.

The V gene is TRBV19, the J gene TRBJ2-7; 7 positions match TRBD1. CDR3 length: 12 residues. The trim removed 6 bases at V and 5 bases at J, leaving 4 bases unmatched. In germline, CDR1 is LNHDA, CDR2 SQIVND (reference sequence). The CDR3 bases are TGTGCCAGTAGCAGCGACAGGGACGAGCAGTACTTC. It specifies CASSSDRDEQYF.

This clonotype was observed a handful of times. This chain connects TRBV2 to TRBJ2-1, with D uncertain. This CDR3 comprises 11 residues. Per the germline V gene, CDR1 is SNHLY and CDR2 is FYNNEI. The V end lost 11 bases, the J end lost 7 bases, and 12 bases lay between the germline ends. The DNA of the CDR3 is TGTGCCCCTATGGCTGGGAATGAGCAGTTCTTC. Translation: CAPMAGNEQFF.

This clonotype was seen more than once but under ten times. The rearrangement links TRBV5-1 to TRBJ1-5; 7 bases match TRBD1. CDR1 and CDR2 (germline): SGHRS, YFSETQ. This CDR3 is built from 14 residues. The V gene end was trimmed by 4 bases and the J gene end by 3 bases; junction bases not matched to a gene: 4. The chain's CDR3 is CASSPGQDNQPQHF. In nucleotides, the CDR3 is TGCGCCAGCAGCCCTGGACAGGACAATCAGCCCCAGCATTTT.

The chain couples TRBV5-5 to TRBJ1-1; no clear D. The CDR3 loop spans 14 amino acids. V lost 5 bases, J lost 3 bases, and 14 bases lay in between. In germline, CDR1 is SGHKS, CDR2 YYEKEE (reference sequence). CDR3 region: CASSHSSWDTEAFF. The DNA for the CDR3 is TGTGCCAGCAGTCACTCTAGCTGGGACACTGAAGCTTTCTTT.

The V and J genes are TRBV19 and TRBJ2-3; 9 nucleotides line up with TRBD2. The CDR3 is 15 amino acids. Germline V gene data show CDR1 as LNHDA and CDR2 as SQIVND (reference sequence). V trimming: 3 bases; J trimming: 5 bases; junction bases outside the gene matches: 6. CDR3 region: CASSMGMTSGDTQYF. The CDR3 DNA sequence: TGTGCCAGTAGTATGGGGATGACTAGCGGAGATACGCAGTATTTT.

This clonotype was found a few times. This chain links TRBV20-1 with TRBJ2-7; 10 bases are a match to TRBD2. Trimming at V came to 6 bases and at J to 7 bases, leaving 15 bases not matched to a gene. This CDR3 is 15 amino acids long. CDR1 is DFQATT, CDR2 SNEGSKA, per germline (reference sequence). The CDR3 bases are TGCAGTGCCTCACCCTCGGGACTAGCGTCGACAGAGCAGTACTTC. Translated, it gives CSASPSGLASTEQYF.

This chain joins TRBV12-3 or TRBV12-4 and TRBJ2-3; weak D call: TRBD2 (5 bases). The V gene lost 5 bases and the J gene lost 1 base, with 13 bases spanning the gap. The CDR3 length is 15 residues. CDR3 in DNA: TGTGCCAGCAGTCCGGACTGGAGAGGCACAGATACGCAGTATTTT. It yields the protein CASSPDWRGTDTQYF.